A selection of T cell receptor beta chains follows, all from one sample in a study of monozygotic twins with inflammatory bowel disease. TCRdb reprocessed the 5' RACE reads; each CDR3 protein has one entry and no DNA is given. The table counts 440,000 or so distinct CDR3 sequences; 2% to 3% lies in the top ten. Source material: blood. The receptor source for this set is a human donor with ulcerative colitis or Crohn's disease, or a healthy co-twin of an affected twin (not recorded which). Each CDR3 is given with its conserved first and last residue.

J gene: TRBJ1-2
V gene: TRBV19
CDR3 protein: CASCDIQRSLVEYGYTF

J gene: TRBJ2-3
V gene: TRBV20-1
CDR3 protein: CSARQIRTDTQYF

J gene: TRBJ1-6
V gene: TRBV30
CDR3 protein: CAWSPERDSPLHF

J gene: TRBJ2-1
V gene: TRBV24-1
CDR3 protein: CATSDPRSGIYNEQFF

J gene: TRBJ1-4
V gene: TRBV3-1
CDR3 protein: CASSQTGANEKLFF

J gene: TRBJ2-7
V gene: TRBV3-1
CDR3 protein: CASSQGPRNEQYF

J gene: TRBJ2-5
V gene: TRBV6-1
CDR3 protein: CASSSGLASRGETQYF

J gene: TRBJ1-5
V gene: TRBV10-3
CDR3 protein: CAISEQGSQPQHF

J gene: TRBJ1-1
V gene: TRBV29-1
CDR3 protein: CSAQGQAVSWNTEAFF

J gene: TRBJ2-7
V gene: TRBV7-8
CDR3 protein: CASSLDMLDEQYF

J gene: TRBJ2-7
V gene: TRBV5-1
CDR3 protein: CASSVGDGVYEQYF

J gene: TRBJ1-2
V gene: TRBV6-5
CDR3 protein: CASSYLQGGGYTF

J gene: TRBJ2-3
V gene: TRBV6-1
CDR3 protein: CASSTTSGGRTDTQYF

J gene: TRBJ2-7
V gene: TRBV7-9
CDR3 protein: CASSLGTAGTYEQYF

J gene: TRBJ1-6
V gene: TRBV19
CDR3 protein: CASNPTGVNSPLHF

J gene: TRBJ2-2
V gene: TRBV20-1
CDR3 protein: CSARFSTGLDTGELFF

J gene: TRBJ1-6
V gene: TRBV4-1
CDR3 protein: CASSQGNSPLHF

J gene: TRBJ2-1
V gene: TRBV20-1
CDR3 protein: CSARMISASSYNEQFF

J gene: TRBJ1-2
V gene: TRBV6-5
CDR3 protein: CASSYAIGKDYGYTF

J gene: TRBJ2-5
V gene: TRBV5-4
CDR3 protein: CASSGRTIEETQYF

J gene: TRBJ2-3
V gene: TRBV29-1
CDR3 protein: CSGRQASTDTQYF

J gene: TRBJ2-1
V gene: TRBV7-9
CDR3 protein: CASSLEGGAVNEQFF

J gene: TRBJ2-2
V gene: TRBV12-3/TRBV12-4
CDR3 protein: CASSSLGGGELFF

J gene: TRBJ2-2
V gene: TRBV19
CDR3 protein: CASRVQAGDTGELFF

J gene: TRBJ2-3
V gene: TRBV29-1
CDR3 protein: CSVEDLNISTDTQYF

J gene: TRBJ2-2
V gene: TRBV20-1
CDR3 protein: CSARGRGLTGELFF

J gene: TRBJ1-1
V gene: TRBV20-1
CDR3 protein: CSATKPLGTEAFF

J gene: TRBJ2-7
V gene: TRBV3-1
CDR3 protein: CASSLAGGIEQYF

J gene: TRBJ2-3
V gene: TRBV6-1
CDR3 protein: CASRITGGDTDTQYF

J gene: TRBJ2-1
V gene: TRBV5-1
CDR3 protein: CASSRIPGDPLPNEQFF

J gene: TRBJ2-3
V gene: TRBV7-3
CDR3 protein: CASSLNSRADTQYF

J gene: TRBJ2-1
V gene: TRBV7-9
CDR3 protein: CASGSTSGGAVEQFF

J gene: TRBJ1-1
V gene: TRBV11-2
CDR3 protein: CASSFRGRVYTEAFF

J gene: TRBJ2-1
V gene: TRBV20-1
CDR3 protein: CSARDFGRVGGEQFF

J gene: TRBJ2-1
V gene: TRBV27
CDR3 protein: CASGPGGLASFF

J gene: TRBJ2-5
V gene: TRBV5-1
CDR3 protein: CASSLALGHKKETQYF

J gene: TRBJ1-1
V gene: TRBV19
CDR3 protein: CASSRARNTEAFF

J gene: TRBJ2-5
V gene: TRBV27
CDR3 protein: CASSLTPTKTQYF

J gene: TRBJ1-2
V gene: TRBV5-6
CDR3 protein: CASSSYRGTYGYTF

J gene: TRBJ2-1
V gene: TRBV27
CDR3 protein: CASSLVDGLNEQFF

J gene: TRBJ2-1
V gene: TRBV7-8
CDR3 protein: CASSSPQAYNEQFF

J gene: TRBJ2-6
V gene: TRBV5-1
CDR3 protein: CASSSATGNLVVGANVLTF

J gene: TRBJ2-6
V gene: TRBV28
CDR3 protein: CASNLAGEGGANVLTF

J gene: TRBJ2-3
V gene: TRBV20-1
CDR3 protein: CSARDGSGGATQYF

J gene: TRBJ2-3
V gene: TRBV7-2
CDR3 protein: CASSPRGSGLTDTQYF

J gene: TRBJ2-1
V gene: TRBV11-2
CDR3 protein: CASRTPGLVPNSYNEQFF

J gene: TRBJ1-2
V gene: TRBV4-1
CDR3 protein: CASSQEGTGGGYTF

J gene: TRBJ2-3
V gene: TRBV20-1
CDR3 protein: CSAVKADTQYF

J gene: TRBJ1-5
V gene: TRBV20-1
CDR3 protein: CSAKTGDQPQHF

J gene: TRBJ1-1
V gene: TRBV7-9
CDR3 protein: CASSLAEGLGTEAFF

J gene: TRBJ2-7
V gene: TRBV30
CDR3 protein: CAWRPSATYEQYF

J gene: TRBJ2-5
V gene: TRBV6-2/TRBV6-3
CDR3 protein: CASSFPRDIQETQYF

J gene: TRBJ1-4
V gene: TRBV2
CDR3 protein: CASTGTNEKLFF

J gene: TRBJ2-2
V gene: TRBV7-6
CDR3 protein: CASSHGQGGTGELFF